A selection of T cell receptor beta chains follows, all from one sample in a study of shared clonotypes between healthy human individuals. Assay used: immunoSEQ multiplex PCR; TCRdb lists only in-frame clones, some missing. Of approximately 100,000 clones in the sample, just over 65% are singletons; the top ten hold almost 25%. Sequencing input: memory CD8+ T cells sorted from blood. The receptors shown here come from a woman in her twenties or thirties in good health. Both conserved end residues are part of each CDR3. The order of the fields is clone size, CDR3 length, V gene, D gene, J gene, CDR3 protein, CDR3 DNA. D genes are given only for firm matches. Size values are once, few and many counts, or a class for expanded clones, and some rows have none.

few	14	TRBV19	.	TRBJ2-1	CASSPDTGGNEQFF	TGTGCCAGTAGTCCCGATACCGGAGGGAATGAGCAGTTCTTC
.	15	TRBV6-1	TRBD2	TRBJ2-1	CASSLGLAGYNEQFF	TGTGCCAGCAGTCTGGGACTAGCGGGTTACAATGAGCAGTTCTTC
.	16	TRBV5-1	TRBD2	TRBJ2-2	CASSLTSGRGTGELFF	TGCGCCAGCAGCTTGACTAGCGGGAGGGGTACCGGGGAGCTGTTTTTT
once	16	TRBV9	TRBD2	TRBJ2-3	CASSVGAGLNTDTQYF	TGTGCCAGCAGCGTAGGAGCGGGACTAAACACAGATACGCAGTATTTT
few	16	TRBV11-1	TRBD2	TRBJ2-5	CASSLGSSGYQETQYF	TGTGCCAGCAGCTTAGGGTCTAGCGGATACCAAGAGACCCAGTACTTC
.	15	TRBV4-2	.	TRBJ2-1	CASSRRDNSYNEQFF	TGTGCCAGCAGCCGCCGGGACAACTCCTACAATGAGCAGTTCTTC
.	15	TRBV5-1	.	TRBJ1-1	CASSPSFGGDTEAFF	TGCGCCAGCAGCCCCTCCTTTGGGGGGGACACTGAAGCTTTCTTT
few	15	TRBV28	TRBD1	TRBJ2-7	CASSRTGGESYEQYF	TGTGCCAGCAGCCGGACAGGGGGCGAGTCCTACGAGCAGTACTTC
.	16	TRBV6-1	TRBD1	TRBJ1-1	CASSEEWEGAYTEAFF	TGTGCCAGCAGTGAAGAGTGGGAGGGGGCTTACACTGAAGCTTTCTTT
many	15	TRBV29-1	.	TRBJ2-7	CSVEDGASHGYEQYF	TGCAGCGTTGAAGATGGCGCCTCCCACGGCTACGAGCAGTACTTC
.	13	TRBV14	.	TRBJ1-5	CASSQARDQPQHF	TGTGCCAGCAGCCAAGCTCGGGACCAGCCCCAGCATTTT
.	15	TRBV7-9	TRBD1	TRBJ2-7	CASSSDQTGSYEQYF	TGTGCCAGCAGCTCCGACCAGACAGGGTCCTACGAGCAGTACTTC
.	14	TRBV4-1	.	TRBJ1-4	CASSLGPGSEKLFF	TGCGCCAGCAGCCTTGGGCCGGGGTCTGAAAAACTGTTTTTT
.	14	TRBV5-1	.	TRBJ2-5	CASSLGQVGETQYF	TGCGCCAGCAGTCTAGGCCAAGTTGGGGAGACCCAGTACTTC
.	15	TRBV23-1	.	TRBJ2-5	CASSQGWGVEETQYF	TGCGCCAGCAGTCAGGGCTGGGGTGTGGAAGAGACCCAGTACTTC
.	14	TRBV19	TRBD1	TRBJ1-5	CASSSWTGDQPQHF	TGTGCCAGTAGTAGCTGGACAGGCGATCAGCCCCAGCATTTT
.	15	TRBV19	.	TRBJ1-5	CASSVSRGNNQPQHF	TGTGCCAGTAGTGTCTCGCGGGGTAACAATCAGCCCCAGCATTTT
.	16	TRBV4-2	TRBD1	TRBJ1-2	CASSATQTGGWDGYTF	TGTGCCAGCAGCGCAACACAGACAGGGGGGTGGGACGGCTACACCTTC
.	15	TRBV29-1	TRBD1	TRBJ2-1	CSVVTGGSGYNEQFF	TGCAGCGTGGTAACAGGGGGCTCAGGGTACAATGAGCAGTTCTTC
many	16	TRBV30	.	TRBJ2-2	CAWSPGPASNTGELFF	TGTGCCTGGAGTCCAGGGCCCGCATCGAACACCGGGGAGCTGTTTTTT